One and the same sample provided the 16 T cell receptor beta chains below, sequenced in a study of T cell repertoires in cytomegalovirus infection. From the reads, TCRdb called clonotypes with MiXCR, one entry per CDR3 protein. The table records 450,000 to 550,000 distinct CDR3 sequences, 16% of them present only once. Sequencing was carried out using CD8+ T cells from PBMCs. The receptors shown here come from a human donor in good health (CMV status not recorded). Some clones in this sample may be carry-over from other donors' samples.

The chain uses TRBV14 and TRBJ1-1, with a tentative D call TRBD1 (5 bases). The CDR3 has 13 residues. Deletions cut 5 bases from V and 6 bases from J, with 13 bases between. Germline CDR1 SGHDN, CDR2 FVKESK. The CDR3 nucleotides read TGTGCCAGCAGCATCACTCCAGGGTCTGAAGCTTTCTTT. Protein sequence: CASSITPGSEAFF.

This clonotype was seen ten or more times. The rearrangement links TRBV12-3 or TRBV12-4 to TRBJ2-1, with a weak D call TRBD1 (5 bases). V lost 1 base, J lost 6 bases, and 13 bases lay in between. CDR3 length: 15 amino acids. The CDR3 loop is CASSLGPGFINEQFF. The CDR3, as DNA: TGTGCCAGCAGTTTAGGTCCAGGGTTTATCAATGAGCAGTTCTTC.

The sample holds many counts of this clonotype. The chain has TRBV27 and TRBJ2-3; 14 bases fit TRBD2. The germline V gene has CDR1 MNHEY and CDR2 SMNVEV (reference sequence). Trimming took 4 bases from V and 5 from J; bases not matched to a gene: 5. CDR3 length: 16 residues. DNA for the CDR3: TGTGCCAGCAGTTCGCGGACTAGCGGGGGGCAAGATACGCAGTATTTT. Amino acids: CASSSRTSGGQDTQYF.

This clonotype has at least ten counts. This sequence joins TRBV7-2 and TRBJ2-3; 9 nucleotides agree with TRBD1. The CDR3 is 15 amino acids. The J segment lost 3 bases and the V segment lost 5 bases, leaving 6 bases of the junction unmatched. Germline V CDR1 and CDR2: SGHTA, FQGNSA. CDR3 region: CASSVRDRATDTQYF. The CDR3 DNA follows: TGTGCCAGCAGCGTCCGGGACAGGGCGACAGATACGCAGTATTTT.

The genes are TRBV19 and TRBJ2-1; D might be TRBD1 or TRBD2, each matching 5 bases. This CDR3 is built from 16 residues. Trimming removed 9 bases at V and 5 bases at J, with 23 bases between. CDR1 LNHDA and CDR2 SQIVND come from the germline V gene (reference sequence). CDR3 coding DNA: TGTGCCAGCCTACCAGGATACAGGACTCTAAACAATGAGCAGTTCTTC. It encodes CASLPGYRTLNNEQFF. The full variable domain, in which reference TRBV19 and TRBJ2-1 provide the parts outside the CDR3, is DGGITQSPKYLFRKEGQNVTLSCEQNLNHDAMYWYRQDPGQGLRLIYYSQIVNDFQKGDIAEGYSVSREKKESFPLTVTSAQKNPTAFYLCASLPGYRTLNNEQFFGPGTRLTVL.

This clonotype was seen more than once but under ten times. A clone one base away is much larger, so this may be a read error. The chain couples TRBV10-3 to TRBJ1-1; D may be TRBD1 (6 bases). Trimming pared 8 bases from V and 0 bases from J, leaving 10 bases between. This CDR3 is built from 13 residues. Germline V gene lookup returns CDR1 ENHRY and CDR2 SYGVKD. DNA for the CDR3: TGTGCCATCCGAGGGGGGCTGAACACTGAAGCTTTCTTT. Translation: CAIRGGLNTEAFF.

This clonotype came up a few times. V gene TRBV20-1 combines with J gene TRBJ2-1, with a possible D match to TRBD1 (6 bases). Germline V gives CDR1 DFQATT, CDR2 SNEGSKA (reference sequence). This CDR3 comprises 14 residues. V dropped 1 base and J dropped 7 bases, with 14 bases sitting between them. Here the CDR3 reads CSARGQGLGNEQFF. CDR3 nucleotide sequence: TGCAGTGCTAGAGGTCAGGGGTTAGGAAATGAGCAGTTCTTC.

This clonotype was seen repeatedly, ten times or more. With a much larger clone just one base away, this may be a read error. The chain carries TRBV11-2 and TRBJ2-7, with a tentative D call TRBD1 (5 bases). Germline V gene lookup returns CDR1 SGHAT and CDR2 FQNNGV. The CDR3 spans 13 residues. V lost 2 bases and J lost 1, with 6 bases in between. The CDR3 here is CASSLRQSYEQYF. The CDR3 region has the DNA TGTGCCAGCAGCTTACGACAGTCCTACGAGCAGTACTTC.

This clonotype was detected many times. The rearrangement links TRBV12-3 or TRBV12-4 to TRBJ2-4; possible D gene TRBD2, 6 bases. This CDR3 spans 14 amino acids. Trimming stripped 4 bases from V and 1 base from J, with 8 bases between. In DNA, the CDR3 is TGTGCCAGCAGTTGGGGGGTTGCCAAAAACATTCAGTACTTC. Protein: CASSWGVAKNIQYF.

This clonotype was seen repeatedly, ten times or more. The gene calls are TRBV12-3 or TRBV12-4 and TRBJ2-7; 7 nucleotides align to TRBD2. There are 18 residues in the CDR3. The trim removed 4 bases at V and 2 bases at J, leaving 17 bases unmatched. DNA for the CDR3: TGTGCCAGCAGTTCATCCCTTAGAACCGGGGGGACCGCCTACGAGCAGTACTTC. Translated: CASSSSLRTGGTAYEQYF.

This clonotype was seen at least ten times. CDR3 DNA sequence: TGTGCCAGCAGCTTCCCCCTAGCGGTATCCTACAATGAGCAGTTCTTC. The encoded protein is CASSFPLAVSYNEQFF. V is TRBV28 and J is TRBJ2-1, with 7 nucleotides matching TRBD2. V lost 6 bases and J lost 1; bases outside the gene matches: 9. The CDR3 is 16 residues long. CDR1 is MDHEN, CDR2 SYDVKM, per germline.

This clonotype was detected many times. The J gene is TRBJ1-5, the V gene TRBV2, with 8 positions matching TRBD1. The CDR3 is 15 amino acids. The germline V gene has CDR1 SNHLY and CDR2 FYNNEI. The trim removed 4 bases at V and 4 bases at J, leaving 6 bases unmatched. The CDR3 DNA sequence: TGTGCCAGCAGTGTCGGGACAGGCGTAAATCAGCCCCAGCATTTT. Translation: CASSVGTGVNQPQHF.

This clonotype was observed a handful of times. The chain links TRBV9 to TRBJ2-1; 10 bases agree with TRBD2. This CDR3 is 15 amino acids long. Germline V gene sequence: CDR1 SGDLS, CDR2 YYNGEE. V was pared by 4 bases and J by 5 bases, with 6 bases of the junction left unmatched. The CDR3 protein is CASSKSGGGHNEQFF. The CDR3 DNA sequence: TGTGCCAGCAGCAAGAGCGGGGGGGGACACAATGAGCAGTTCTTC.

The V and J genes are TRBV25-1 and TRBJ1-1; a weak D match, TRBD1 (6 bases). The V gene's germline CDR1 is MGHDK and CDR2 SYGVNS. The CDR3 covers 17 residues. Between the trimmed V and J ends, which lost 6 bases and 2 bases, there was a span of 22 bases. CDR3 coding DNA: TGTGCCAGCAGACCTCCACGAGGGGGGAGGGAAAACACTGAAGCTTTCTTT. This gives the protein CASRPPRGGRENTEAFF.

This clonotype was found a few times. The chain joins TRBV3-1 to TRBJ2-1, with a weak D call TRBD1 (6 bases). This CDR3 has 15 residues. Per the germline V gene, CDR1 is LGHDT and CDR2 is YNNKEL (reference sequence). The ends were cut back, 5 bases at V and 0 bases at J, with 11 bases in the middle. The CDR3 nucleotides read TGTGCCAGCAGCGAACAGGGCTACTCCTACAATGAGCAGTTCTTC. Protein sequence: CASSEQGYSYNEQFF.

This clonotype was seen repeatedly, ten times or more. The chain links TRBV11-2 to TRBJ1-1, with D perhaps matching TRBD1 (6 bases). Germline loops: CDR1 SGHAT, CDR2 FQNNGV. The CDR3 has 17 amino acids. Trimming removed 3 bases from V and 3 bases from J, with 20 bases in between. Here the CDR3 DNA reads TGTGCCAGCAGCTTGGGGGCAGGACGGGGTCCCCACACTGAAGCTTTCTTT. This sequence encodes CASSLGAGRGPHTEAFF.